This T cell receptor beta chain originates from a study of T-cell memory formation after mild COVID-19. The V gene end was trimmed by 5 bases and the J gene end by 0 bases; junction bases not matched to a gene: 9. CDR1 and CDR2 (germline): SGHVT, SQSDAQ. The CDR3 runs 17 residues. Regarding the study as a whole: Balance between CD4 and CD8 was seen in clones contracting day 15 to 85, and a CD4+ lean was seen in later expanders. The finding that pre-infection memory included some responding clones suggested that cross-reactive memory joined. CD8+ contracting clones occupied EMRA, while CD4+ ones occupied mainly CM and EM.

A word on this clonotype: Its antigen remains unknown.

5'RACE primed from the constant segment yielded TCR alpha and TCR beta cDNA libraries bearing sample barcodes and UMIs. Each CDR3 protein gets one entry after TCRdb re-called the 5' RACE reads with MiXCR. In the table there are hundreds of thousands of distinct CDR3 sequences, approximately 7.6% of which are singletons. The chain has TRBV7-4 and TRBJ2-4, with TRBD1 matching 8 bases. The sequence came from a young man who had mild COVID-19 (a few samples of this study predate the infection). Cell type and time point are not known. The sample taken for sequencing was PBMCs or a T cell subset sorted from them (not recorded which). This CDR3 reads CASSKGQEILAKNIQYF. The CDR3 bases are TGTGCCAGCAGCAAGGGACAGGAGATTTTAGCCAAAAACATTCAGTACTTC.